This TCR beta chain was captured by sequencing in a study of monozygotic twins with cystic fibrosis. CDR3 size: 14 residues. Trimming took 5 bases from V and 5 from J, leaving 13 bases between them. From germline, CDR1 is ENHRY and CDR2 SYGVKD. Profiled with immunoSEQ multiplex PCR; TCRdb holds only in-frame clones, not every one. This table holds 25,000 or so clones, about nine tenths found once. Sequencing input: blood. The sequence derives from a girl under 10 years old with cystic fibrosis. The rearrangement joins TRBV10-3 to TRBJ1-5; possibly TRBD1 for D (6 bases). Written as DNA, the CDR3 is TGTGCCATCAGTCAAGACAGGAGAGATCAGCCCCAGCATTTT. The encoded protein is CAISQDRRDQPQHF.